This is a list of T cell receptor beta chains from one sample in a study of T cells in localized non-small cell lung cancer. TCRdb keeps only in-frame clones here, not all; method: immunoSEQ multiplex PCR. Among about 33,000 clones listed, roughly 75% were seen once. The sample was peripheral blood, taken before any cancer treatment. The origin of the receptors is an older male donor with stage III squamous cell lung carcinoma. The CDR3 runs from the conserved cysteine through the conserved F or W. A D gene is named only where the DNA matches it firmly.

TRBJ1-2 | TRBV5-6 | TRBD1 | TGTGCCAGCAGCTTGGGGACAGGGAGGATCGACTACACCTTC | CASSLGTGRIDYTF
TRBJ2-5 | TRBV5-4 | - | TGTGCCAGCAGCTTTAGCCTATCGAACCAAGAGACCCAGTACTTC | CASSFSLSNQETQYF
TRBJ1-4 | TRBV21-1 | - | TGTGCCAGCAGCAACCCAGGGGGCACTAATGAAAAACTGTTTTTT | CASSNPGGTNEKLFF
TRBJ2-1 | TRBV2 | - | TGTGCCAGCAGTGAAGGAGGAGGATACAATGAGCAGTTCTTC | CASSEGGGYNEQFF
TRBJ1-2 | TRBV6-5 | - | TGTGCCAGCAGTTACCAGGGTAGAAACTATGGCTACACCTTC | CASSYQGRNYGYTF
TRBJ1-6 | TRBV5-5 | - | TGTGCCAGCAGCTTTGAGACAGAATCCTCACCCCTCCACTTT | CASSFETESSPLHF
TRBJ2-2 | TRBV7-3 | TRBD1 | TGTGCCAGCAGCACACAGGGGGGTGGCACCGGGGAGCTGTTTTTT | CASSTQGGGTGELFF
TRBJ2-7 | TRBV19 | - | TGTGCCAGTAGTATGGGATCGAGCGGCAACCCCTACGAGCAGTACTTC | CASSMGSSGNPYEQYF
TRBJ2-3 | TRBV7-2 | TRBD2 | TGTGCCAGCAGTTTCGGGACTAGCGGGAGGTCCGATACGCAGTATTTT | CASSFGTSGRSDTQYF
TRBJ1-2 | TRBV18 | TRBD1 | TGTGCCAGCTCACCGGACAGGGCCAACTATGGCTACACCTTC | CASSPDRANYGYTF
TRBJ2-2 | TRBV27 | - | TGTGCCAGCAGTTTCGGACAGTGGAACACCGGGGAGCTGTTTTTT | CASSFGQWNTGELFF
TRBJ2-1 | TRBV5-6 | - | TGTGCCAGCAGCTTACCCCACACAAATGAGCAGTTCTTC | CASSLPHTNEQFF
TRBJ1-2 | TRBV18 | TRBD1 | TGTGCCAGCTCACCTGGACAGGGTGGGGACTATGGCTACACCTTC | CASSPGQGGDYGYTF
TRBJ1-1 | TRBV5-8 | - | TGTGCCAGCAGCTTGGGACACCACACTGAAGCTTTCTTT | CASSLGHHTEAFF
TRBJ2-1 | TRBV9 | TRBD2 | TGTGCCAGCAGCGCGGGGACTAGCGGGACCAACAATGAGCAGTTCTTC | CASSAGTSGTNNEQFF